This is a list of T cell receptor beta chains from one sample in a study of T cells in Graves' hyperthyroidism and ophthalmopathy. TCRdb independently ran MiXCR on the multiplex PCR reads; one entry per CDR3 protein. In the table there are around 350,000 distinct CDR3 sequences, less than 15% of which are singletons. Sequenced: blood. These receptors came from a woman under 30 with Graves' hyperthyroidism. The CDR3 runs from the conserved cysteine through the conserved F or W. D genes are given only for firm matches. Clone size is given for some rows only: seen once, a few or many times, or a class if the clone is expanded.

clone size	J gene	D gene	V gene	CDR3 DNA	CDR3 protein
.	TRBJ1-2	TRBD1	TRBV5-1	TGCGCCAGCAGCCCGACAGGGGGCCGGGGCTATGGCTACACCTTC	CASSPTGGRGYGYTF
many	TRBJ2-7	.	TRBV20-1	TGCAGTGCAAACCAGCGAGGGGAGGATCCCTACGAGCAGTACTTC	CSANQRGEDPYEQYF
.	TRBJ1-1	.	TRBV30	TGTGCCTGGAGTGGGCCCGCGGTGAACACTGAAGCTTTCTTT	CAWSGPAVNTEAFF
many	TRBJ2-2	.	TRBV27	TGTGCCAGCAGCCCGGGACTCCACACCGGGGAGCTGTTTTTT	CASSPGLHTGELFF
many	TRBJ2-5	.	TRBV20-1	TGCAGTGCTAGAGATCAACGGGATCGGGAGACCCAGTACTTC	CSARDQRDRETQYF
once	TRBJ1-2	.	TRBV5-8	TGTGCCAGCAGCTTGGCTTTTAAGGCTAACTATGGCTACACCTTC	CASSLAFKANYGYTF
many	TRBJ1-1	TRBD1	TRBV10-3	TGTGCCATCATGCGGGACAGGGGCACTGAAGCTTTCTTT	CAIMRDRGTEAFF
few	TRBJ2-7	TRBD1	TRBV18	TGTGCCAGCGCGACCAGGTTGCAGGGGGCGATTTACGAGCAGTACTTC	CASATRLQGAIYEQYF
many	TRBJ2-3	TRBD2	TRBV28	TGTGCCAGCAGTTTGCTCTTAGCGGGGGCTAGCACAGATACGCAGTATTTT	CASSLLLAGASTDTQYF
.	TRBJ2-6	.	TRBV6-5	TGTGCCAGCAGTTCCACTCTAAGCCCTTCTGGGGCCAACGTCCTGACTTTC	CASSSTLSPSGANVLTF
.	TRBJ1-1	TRBD1	TRBV5-1	TGCGCCAGCAGCTTATGGACAGGGAACTTGAACACTGAAGCTTTCTTT	CASSLWTGNLNTEAFF
many	TRBJ1-1	TRBD1	TRBV13	TGTGCCAGCAGCTTGGGACAGACCTTCATGAACACTGAAGCTTTCTTT	CASSLGQTFMNTEAFF
many	TRBJ2-2	.	TRBV6-1	TGTGCCAGCAGATCAGGGGGGACCGGGGAGCTGTTTTTT	CASRSGGTGELFF
many	TRBJ2-1	TRBD1	TRBV11-3	TGTGCCAGCAGCTTAGATTCGGGACAGGTGTACAATGAGCAGTTCTTC	CASSLDSGQVYNEQFF
.	TRBJ1-5	.	TRBV30	TGTGCCTGGAGTGCCGTAGATAGCAATCAGCCCCAGCATTTT	CAWSAVDSNQPQHF
few	TRBJ1-2	TRBD1	TRBV3-1	TGTGCCAGCAGCCAAATAACAGGGGGCGGACGATCGGGCTACACCTTC	CASSQITGGGRSGYTF
many	TRBJ2-7	.	TRBV10-3	TGTGCCATCAGTGAACCCGGGACCTACGAGCAGTACTTC	CAISEPGTYEQYF
.	TRBJ2-7	TRBD2	TRBV19	TGTGCCAGTAGCATCGGGACTAGCCGACCCTACGAGCAGTACTTC	CASSIGTSRPYEQYF
many	TRBJ1-6	.	TRBV28	TGTGCCAGCAGTTTCGGGGGAGCGCATAATTCACCCCTCCACTTT	CASSFGGAHNSPLHF
once	TRBJ2-3	.	TRBV19	TGTGCCACCCTAGGGCCCACAGATACGCAGTATTTT	CATLGPTDTQYF
many	TRBJ2-3	TRBD2	TRBV7-9	TGTGCCAGCAGCTTAGGCGGTGGACTAGCCGGGGCAGATACGCAGTATTTT	CASSLGGGLAGADTQYF
many	TRBJ2-7	.	TRBV28	TGTGCCAGCAGTTTAGAGGGGATTCGGCACGAGCAGTACTTC	CASSLEGIRHEQYF
many	TRBJ1-2	TRBD1	TRBV28	TGTGCCAGCAGTTTAGGGACAGCCGTAAATAAATATGGCTACACCTTC	CASSLGTAVNKYGYTF
many	TRBJ1-2	TRBD1	TRBV7-2	TGTGCCAGCAGCCTCGCTACAGGGGGCGAGGGTGGCTACACCTTC	CASSLATGGEGGYTF